Ten or more counts support the clone carrying this T cell receptor (beta chain). Its specificity is not known. The record originates from a study of post-analysis software for immune sequencing data. Study results and limitations: Compared with controls, patients had more of five TRBV segments, including TRBV5-6, TRBV5-1 and TRBV20-1. Compared with controls, patients showed significantly lower normalized Chao1 diversity.

Carried by the TCR beta cDNA libraries were unique molecular identifiers. TCRdb re-called the PCR reads through MiXCR, storing one row per CDR3 protein. The repertoire holds about 260,000 distinct CDR3 sequences, with 30% to 45% as singletons. V gave up 4 bases and J gave up 7 bases, with 19 bases separating them. Per germline, CDR1 SQVTM and CDR2 ANQGSEA. The CDR3 has 14 residues. The origin of this receptor is a girl under 18 with multiple sclerosis. The specimen sequenced was blood. The rearrangement uses TRBV29-1 and TRBJ1-2; no clear D. The CDR3 nucleotides read TGCAGCGTTGTTGTGGACGGATCATTTACTGGCTACACCTTC. It translates to CSVVVDGSFTGYTF.